These 5 T cell receptor beta chains originate from one sample sequenced in a study of cytomegalovirus exposure and HLA in healthy donors. With 60 Vbeta and 13 Jbeta primers, the PCR was carried out. Using immunoSEQ multiplex PCR, the repertoire was profiled, and TCRdb retains in-frame clones only, with some absent. The sample has tens of thousands of clones; 65% to 85% are singletons. The sequencing sample was made of PBMCs. These receptors were taken from a woman between 40 and 55 years old in good health and CMV-seropositive.

The table lists this clone with a few counts. The junction departs from germline at one end; a sequencing error may be responsible. V usage is TRBV19 and J usage is TRBJ2-1; 7 bases are shared with TRBD1. Per the germline V gene, CDR1 is LNHDA and CDR2 is SQIVND (reference sequence). The CDR3 runs to 18 residues. In nucleotides, the CDR3 is TGTGCCAGTCGCCCCATCCGGGACAGCCTTAGCTCCCACAATGAGCAGTTCTTC. This encodes CASRPIRDSLSSHNEQFF.

The chain has TRBV27 and TRBJ2-5, with 8 bases that match TRBD2. The last part of the DNA fits TRBJ2-7 better; the J call may be wrong. The CDR3 loop spans 13 amino acids. Looked up from germline, CDR1 is MNHEY and CDR2 is SMNVEV (reference sequence). In nucleotides, the CDR3 is TGTGCCAGCAGGGGACTAGTTACCTACGAGCAGTACTTC. Translation gives CASRGLVTYEQYF.

J is TRBJ2-7 and V is TRBV5-6; 9 bases agree with TRBD2. V gave up 4 bases and J gave up 4 bases; unmatched junction bases: 9. The CDR3 covers 15 residues. The germline V gene has CDR1 SGHDT and CDR2 YYEEEE. This CDR3 is CASSVDVAGGYEQYF. In DNA form, the CDR3 reads TGTGCCAGCAGCGTGGATGTTGCGGGAGGGTACGAGCAGTACTTC.

This clone was found once. The chain is built from TRBV29-1 and TRBJ2-1; 10 nucleotides align to TRBD2. CDR1 and CDR2 (germline): SQVTM, ANQGSEA. V gave up 1 base and J gave up 4 bases; unmatched junction bases: 7. This CDR3 has 16 residues. Written as DNA, the CDR3 is TGCAGCGTTGAAGGGTTAGCGGGGGGTCGGTACAATGAGCAGTTCTTC. Protein sequence: CSVEGLAGGRYNEQFF.

The J gene is TRBJ2-3, the V gene TRBV5-6; the D gene is possibly TRBD1 (5 bases). Germline V lookup: CDR1 SGHDT, CDR2 YYEEEE. V lost 3 bases to trimming and J lost 0 bases, with 14 bases between them. The CDR3 totals 16 residues. CDR3 in amino acids: CASSYLQGSSTDTQYF. The CDR3 region has the DNA TGTGCCAGCAGCTACCTGCAGGGTTCTAGCACAGATACGCAGTATTTT.